What follows describes a single T cell receptor beta chain. Its cognate antigen has yet to be identified. Per-base quality was not reported, and no clone a single base away is much larger than it. A distance of 12 bases separates the germline ends of V and J, which lose 4 bases and 5 bases respectively. The CDR3, from cysteine to phenylalanine, totals 14 residues. The sequence is cut down to CDR3 DNA, 42 bases in frame from base 1. In the germline V gene, CDR1 corresponds to SNHLY and CDR2 to FYNNEI. The time point label of this sample denotes: newly diagnosed GD, antithyroid drugs for less than 3 months. For both TCR sequencing and RNA sequencing, RNA was extracted from PBMCs in TRIzol. The diagnosis of Graves' disease was made according to American Thyroid Association guidelines. Patients for the study were recruited at an endocrinology department in Xi'an, China. From each patient, roughly 9 milliliters of peripheral blood was collected into an EDTA anticoagulant tube. Ficoll Paque Plus density gradient separation was used to isolate PBMCs, and no further T cell sorting was done. An Agilent 2100 Bioanalyzer and agarose gel were used to assess RNA quality, and a NanoDrop 2000 was used to measure RNA concentration.

Library preparation employed multiplex PCR. Sequencing instrument: Illumina HiSeq 4000. iRepertoire HTBI primers and Arm-PCR amplification of CDR3 regions were used to construct TCR beta libraries. Before sequencing, the PCR products underwent gel purification. Processing in the source paper ran as follows. Gene usage analysis of CDR3 amino acid clonotypes relied on the approximately 60 TRBV and about 15 TRBJ segments identified across samples. COPE and FqMerger were used to merge filtered high-quality paired reads into contigs. Contigs were aligned with BLAST to IMGT TRBV, TRBD and TRBJ reference genes, and CDR3 was defined per IMGT. Clonotypes above 0.1% frequency were classified as highly expanded clones. Repertoire diversity was measured by Shannon entropy, and V-J evenness by the Gini coefficient. A clonotype was considered public if more than one individual shared it. The raw public data were reprocessed by TCRdb itself: fastp quality trimming at Q25, MiXCR clonotype calling, in-frame beta chains only. CDR3 protein sequences are deduplicated, and each keeps its most common genes and DNA. The V and J calls shown here were made by TCRdb, not taken from the authors' results. This sample lists fewer than 550,000 distinct CDR3 sequences; 15% to 20% were detected once. Around 25% of the sample goes to the ten largest clones.

The data are from a study of regulatory T cells in long-lasting Graves disease (dated by TCRdb to the early 2020s). Study-wide context: Newly diagnosed Graves' disease patients had taken antithyroid drugs for less than 3 months. Patients with persistent Graves' disease were compared with patients with newly diagnosed Graves' disease using TCR sequencing and RNA sequencing of peripheral blood. The study took place in China and was registered as a clinical trial. TCR sequencing covered some 13 persistent and around 20 newly diagnosed Graves' disease patients, about 35 samples in total.

What the authors observed across the whole study: A larger number of public clonotypes was shared among persistent patients (approximately 2,600) than among newly diagnosed patients (around 970). As a limitation, the authors acknowledged that the small sample size may reduce accuracy. Sequencing and analysis were limited to the TCR beta chain. Preferential use of TRBV28, TRBJ1-2 and TRBJ2-5 was observed in persistent disease, whereas TRBV20-1 and TRBJ2-1 were favored in newly diagnosed disease. Because the primary lesion, thyroid tissue, could not be accessed, the study looked at peripheral blood alone. Compared with newly diagnosed patients, persistent Graves' disease patients had lower TCR Shannon entropy and fewer highly expanded clones, which suggests clonal expansion.

The same sample was also studied in work on T cells in Graves' hyperthyroidism and ophthalmopathy. As described in the second report: Graves' hyperthyroidism was defined as stable when no progression to ophthalmopathy occurred over 18 months of follow-up. Hyperthyroidism patients were newly diagnosed, had a disease duration of under 2 months, and were aged 18 to 65 years. Patients with uncontrolled infections, other autoimmune diseases, pregnancy or lactation were excluded. Diagnoses were based on clinical symptoms, serum thyroxine and TRAb, thyroid ultrasound and orbital computed tomography. The first round of RT-PCR for the TCR CDR3 was performed with the HTBI primer set and the Qiagen OneStep RT-PCR kit. Blood samples also contained most of the expanded thyroid clonotypes (frequency above 0.001), which suggests that blood repertoires may reflect thyroid immune responses. A 13 V-J signature model separated ophthalmopathy from stable hyperthyroidism, with around 88% sensitivity and about 81% specificity in cross-validation and 80%/75% in testing. In validation, the model predicted progression to ophthalmopathy with about 71% sensitivity and less than 80% specificity, a median of 6.5 months before onset. TCR V-J signatures able to tell the groups apart were searched for in a discovery cohort of 100 patients, of whom around 43 had Graves' ophthalmopathy and about 60 had stable Graves' hyperthyroidism. Prospective prediction of ophthalmopathy was tested in an independent validation cohort consisting of about 19 hyperthyroidism patients and 15 to 17 patients who later progressed to ophthalmopathy. The 95 to 100 discovery patients were divided at random into training and test sets in a 7:3 ratio. Thyroid tissue and blood T-cell repertoires from six Graves' hyperthyroidism patients were also compared in the study. Following sampling, methimazole starting at 30 mg daily was given to hyperthyroidism patients, and high-dose intravenous methylprednisolone was given to ophthalmopathy patients. Libraries were constructed in a second round of multiplex PCR, after which size selection and purification were performed. The libraries were sequenced on an Illumina HiSeq2000 using paired-end 100 bp reads. SOAPnuke was used to process the raw data, throwing out any read that contained adapters or uncalled bases, had a mean Phred below 15, or lacked an exact constant-primer or identifier match. COPE v1.2.5 was used to merge high-quality paired reads, and clonotypes were defined as unique nucleotide sequences. MiTCR v1.1 was used to align the clonotypes against IMGT TRBV, TRBD and TRBJ reference segments. Analysis was restricted to V-J combinations with a frequency above 0.0001, which covered 98% to 99.2% of repertoires. The TCS score was defined as the ratio of F50 (clonal expansion) to E x V (chaos), calculated using BLOSUM62-based TCRdist between CDR3 peptides within each V-J. Welch's t-statistics and random forest reduced just over 500 V-J features to roughly 13, which were used in a naive Bayes classifier (R e1071). No statistical method was used to fix the sample size in advance, and group allocation was not hidden from the investigators. The paper describes TCR Vbeta CDR3 sequencing of roughly 130 peripheral blood samples, made up of 43 ophthalmopathy patients, some 80 hyperthyroidism patients and 17 progressor patients.

The clonotype comes from a woman aged 35-65 years with Graves disease. Donor details come from another sample of the same person, matched by shared clones. This sample comprised peripheral blood mononuclear cells (PBMCs), obtained at new diagnosis, from a patient treated with antithyroid drugs. The chain was built from TRBV2 and TRBJ1-5; the D gene lacks a confident call. The DNA sequence follows: TGTGCCAGCAGTGGGATGGAACAGTATCAGCCCCAGCATTTT. Protein translation: CASSGMEQYQPQHF.